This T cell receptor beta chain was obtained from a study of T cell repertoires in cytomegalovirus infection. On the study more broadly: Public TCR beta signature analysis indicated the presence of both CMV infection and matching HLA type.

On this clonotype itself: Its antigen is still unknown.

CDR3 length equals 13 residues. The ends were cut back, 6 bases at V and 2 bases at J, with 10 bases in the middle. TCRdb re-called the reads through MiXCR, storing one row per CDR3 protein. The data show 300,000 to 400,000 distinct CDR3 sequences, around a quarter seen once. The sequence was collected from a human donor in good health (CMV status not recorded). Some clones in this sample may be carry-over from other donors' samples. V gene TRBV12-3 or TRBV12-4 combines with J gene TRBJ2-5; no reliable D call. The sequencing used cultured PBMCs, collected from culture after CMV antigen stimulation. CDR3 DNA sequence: TGTGCCAGCAGGACACCTCCACAAGAGACCCAGTACTTC. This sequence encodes CASRTPPQETQYF.